These 30 T cell receptor beta chains share one sample of origin, sequenced in a study of blood T cell repertoires in COVID-19. Measured with immunoSEQ multiplex PCR; TCRdb has only the in-frame clones, and not every one. Of roughly 200,000 clones in the sample, more than 80% are singletons; the top ten hold roughly 6%. The sequenced sample consisted of PBMCs or T cells enriched from blood (not recorded which). The receptors originated from a man in his forties or fifties who had recovered from COVID-19.

The genes are TRBV7-2 and TRBJ2-1; TRBD2 might be the D (5 bases). The CDR3 runs 14 residues. Per germline, CDR1 SGHTA and CDR2 FQGNSA. V lost 1 base and J lost 1, with 5 bases in between. The CDR3 DNA follows: TGTGCCAGCAGCTTAGGGACTTCCTACAATGAGCAGTTCTTC. Translated, it gives CASSLGTSYNEQFF.

This chain uses TRBV24-1 with TRBJ1-1; D gene ambiguous. The V gene's germline CDR1 is KGHDR and CDR2 SFDVKD. The CDR3 totals 14 residues. With 4 bases removed from V and 4 bases from J, the gap between germline ends came to 12 bases. CDR3 sequence (DNA): TGTGCCACCAGTGAAACCAACGGCGGCACTGAAGCTTTCTTT. Translated, it gives CATSETNGGTEAFF.

The rearrangement joins TRBV5-1 to TRBJ2-5; D is possibly TRBD1 (6 bases). The germline V and J ends were trimmed by 2 bases and 7 bases, with 9 bases remaining between them. This CDR3 has 12 residues. Germline assignment: CDR1 SGHRS and CDR2 YFSETQ. In DNA form, the CDR3 reads TGCGCCAGCAGCTTAGAGGGGGTGACCCAGTACTTC. Translated, it gives CASSLEGVTQYF.

The rearrangement uses TRBV20-1 and TRBJ2-1, with D uncertain. CDR1 is DFQATT and CDR2 is SNEGSKA in the germline V gene (reference sequence). This CDR3 is 11 amino acids long. V lost 1 base to trimming and J lost 7 bases, with 5 bases between them. Written as DNA, the CDR3 is TGCAGTGCTAGAGGGCCAAATGAGCAGTTCTTC. It specifies CSARGPNEQFF.

This chain connects TRBV10-1 to TRBJ2-3; TRBD2 might be the D (6 bases). Germline lookup yields CDR1 WNHNN and CDR2 SYGVQD (reference sequence). V lost 8 bases and J lost 0, with 12 bases in between. There are 14 residues in the CDR3. CDR3 bases: TGCGCCAGCGTCGGTAGCGGAAGCACAGATACGCAGTATTTT. This codes for CASVGSGSTDTQYF.

J is TRBJ2-7 and V is TRBV19; 7 bases match TRBD2. V trimming: 5 bases; J trimming: 6 bases; junction bases outside the gene matches: 10. The CDR3 runs 14 residues. Germline CDR1 LNHDA, CDR2 SQIVND (reference sequence). The CDR3 DNA sequence: TGTGCCAGTAGTTCCGGACTAGAATTCCCCGAGCAGTACTTC. Translating gives CASSSGLEFPEQYF.

The chain has TRBV28 and TRBJ2-7; TRBD1 is a possible D gene (6 bases). V lost 2 bases, J lost 4 bases, and 18 bases lay in between. Germline V gene sequence: CDR1 MDHEN, CDR2 SYDVKM. The CDR3 contains 16 residues. The CDR3 bases are TGTGCCAGCAGTTTACCCCGTGAGGGGGTCTCGTACGAGCAGTACTTC. Protein sequence: CASSLPREGVSYEQYF.

This clone has just a few counts. This chain joins TRBV5-1 and TRBJ1-1; TRBD1 might be the D (6 bases). V lost 0 bases to trimming and J lost 1 base, with 7 bases between them. CDR3 size: 14 residues. Germline V gene lookup returns CDR1 SGHRS and CDR2 YFSETQ. CDR3 coding DNA: TGCGCCAGCAGCTTGGGAGGGGGGAACACTGAAGCTTTCTTT. Its translation is CASSLGGGNTEAFF.

V usage is TRBV19 and J usage is TRBJ2-7; no clear D. CDR3 length: 14 residues. Germline V gene sequence: CDR1 LNHDA, CDR2 SQIVND (reference sequence). Deletions cut 8 bases from V and 0 bases from J, with 14 bases between. The CDR3 DNA sequence: TGTGCCAGTGCAGAGGTTGGCAGCTCCTACGAGCAGTACTTC. It codes for CASAEVGSSYEQYF.

The rearrangement uses TRBV5-8 and TRBJ1-1, with D maybe TRBD1 (5 bases). The length of the CDR3 is 13 residues. Trimming left V 1 base short and J 1 base short, with 5 bases between. Germline V CDR1 and CDR2: SGHTS, YDEGEE. The CDR3 nucleotides read TGTGCCAGCAGCTTGCAGGGGAACACTGAAGCTTTCTTT. Protein sequence: CASSLQGNTEAFF.

This chain links TRBV28 with TRBJ1-6, with TRBD1 identical over 7 bases. Germline V lookup: CDR1 MDHEN, CDR2 SYDVKM. The CDR3 totals 17 residues. With 5 bases clipped from V and 8 bases from J, the junction kept 15 bases outside the gene matches. CDR3 residues: CASSPDRVVRPHSPLHF. The CDR3 bases are TGTGCCAGCAGTCCCGACAGGGTAGTACGACCACATTCACCCCTCCACTTT.

This clone was observed a handful of times. The rearrangement joins TRBV20-1 to TRBJ1-1; TRBD1 is a possible D gene (5 bases). Germline lookup yields CDR1 DFQATT and CDR2 SNEGSKA (reference sequence). This CDR3 comprises 14 residues. V lost 3 bases, J lost 0 bases, and 11 bases lay in between. CDR3 amino acids: CSASRGQLNTEAFF. The CDR3 DNA reads as TGCAGTGCTAGTAGGGGCCAACTGAACACTGAAGCTTTCTTT.

The chain is built from TRBV6-2 or TRBV6-3 and TRBJ2-5, with 7 nucleotides matching TRBD1. Per germline, CDR1 MNHEY and CDR2 SVGEGT. V shed 4 bases, J shed 1 base, and the junction held 6 bases outside the gene matches. The CDR3 spans 15 residues. CDR3 protein: CASSFGQEIQETQYF. CDR3 nucleotides: TGTGCCAGCAGTTTTGGACAGGAGATCCAAGAGACCCAGTACTTC.

This rearrangement joins TRBV10-3 to TRBJ1-1; 8 nucleotides line up with TRBD1. The CDR3 is 16 residues long. Germline V gives CDR1 ENHRY, CDR2 SYGVKD. The J segment lost 1 base and the V segment lost 6 bases, leaving 10 bases of the junction unmatched. The DNA of the CDR3 is TGTGCCATCAGCGAGACAGGGGATCAATGGAACACTGAAGCTTTCTTT. As protein: CAISETGDQWNTEAFF.

The J gene is TRBJ2-7, the V gene TRBV4-2; 12 positions match TRBD2. This CDR3 has 16 residues. The germline V gene encodes CDR1 LGHNA and CDR2 YNFKEQ. Germline trimming cut 3 bases from V and 3 bases from J; bases unmatched to any gene: 6. The CDR3 coding sequence is TGTGCCAGCAGCCATGATTGGACTAGCGGGAACTACGAGCAGTACTTC. Protein: CASSHDWTSGNYEQYF.

V is TRBV6-5 and J is TRBJ1-4, with D possibly being TRBD1 (5 bases). CDR3 size: 15 residues. Germline CDR1 reads MNHEY; CDR2 reads SVGAGI. Trimming stripped 0 bases from V and 9 bases from J, with 14 bases between. The CDR3 coding sequence is TGTGCCAGCAGTTACTCCAGGGCAACCCACCAAAAACTGTTTTTT. Its translation is CASSYSRATHQKLFF.

The chain couples TRBV30 to TRBJ1-1; D might be TRBD1 (5 bases). Looked up from germline, CDR1 is GTSNPN and CDR2 is SVGIG (reference sequence). V was cut by 2 bases and J by 9 bases, with 16 bases left in between. The CDR3 extends over 13 amino acids. The CDR3 bases are TGTGCCTGGAGTCTAACAGGAGGGGAAAAAGCTTTCTTT. This encodes CAWSLTGGEKAFF.

V usage is TRBV29-1 and J usage is TRBJ1-3; D gene uncertain. The germline CDR1 and CDR2 sequences are SQVTM and ANQGSEA. The CDR3 contains 13 residues. V lost 7 bases and J 0 bases, leaving 10 bases between the germline ends. CDR3 sequence reads: CSGARASGNTIYF. DNA of the CDR3: TGCAGCGGGGCGAGGGCCTCTGGAAACACCATATATTTT.

The V gene is TRBV9, the J gene TRBJ2-1; 10 positions match TRBD2. J was trimmed by 4 bases and V by 3 bases; bases with no gene match: 7. Germline lookup yields CDR1 SGDLS and CDR2 YYNGEE. The CDR3 is made up of 16 amino acids. The CDR3 loop reads CASSDSSGGAYNEQFF. In DNA form, the CDR3 reads TGTGCCAGCAGCGACTCAAGCGGGGGGGCTTACAATGAGCAGTTCTTC. The complete variable domain, with remaining parts taken from reference TRBV9 and TRBJ2-1, reads DSGVTQTPKHLITATGQRVTLRCSPRSGDLSVYWYQQSLDQGLQFLIQYYNGEERAKGNILERFSAQQFPDLHSELNLSSLELGDSALYFCASSDSSGGAYNEQFFGPGTRLTVL.

The rearrangement links TRBV2 to TRBJ2-1; 11 bases match TRBD2. The J segment lost 0 bases and the V segment lost 6 bases, leaving 7 bases of the junction unmatched. The CDR3 spans 17 residues. Germline loops: CDR1 SNHLY, CDR2 FYNNEI. The CDR3 coding sequence is TGTGCCAGCAGCGTACTAGCGGGGGAGATCTCCTACAATGAGCAGTTCTTC. It is translated as CASSVLAGEISYNEQFF.

The chain carries TRBV5-6 and TRBJ1-2; 8 bases are shared with TRBD1. CDR3 length: 13 amino acids. The junction had 5 bases not matched to a gene; V was cut back by 3 bases and J by 7 bases. Per the germline V gene, CDR1 is SGHDT and CDR2 is YYEEEE. CDR3 in DNA: TGTGCCAGCAGCTGGGGACAGGAGCGTGGCTACACCTTC. Translating gives CASSWGQERGYTF.

V is TRBV11-2 and J is TRBJ1-4, with 7 bases lining up with TRBD1. Looked up from germline, CDR1 is SGHAT and CDR2 is FQNNGV. Losses at the gene ends were 3 bases for V and 8 bases for J; bases not matched to a gene: 12. The CDR3 sequence is 16 residues long. The DNA for the CDR3 is TGTGCCAGCAGCTTTGGGGCGGCAGGGGGTAGGGAAAAACTGTTTTTT. Its protein product is CASSFGAAGGREKLFF.

The gene calls are TRBV15 and TRBJ1-4; maybe TRBD1 (6 bases). Trimming removed 2 bases from V and 3 bases from J, with 13 bases in between. This CDR3 is built from 16 residues. Germline assignment: CDR1 LNHNV and CDR2 YYDKDF (reference sequence). CDR3 in amino acids: CATSRFPTGSNEKLFF. CDR3 in DNA: TGTGCCACCAGCAGATTTCCGACAGGATCTAATGAAAAACTGTTTTTT.

The chain is built from TRBV14 and TRBJ2-6; 8 bases align to TRBD1. In germline, CDR1 is SGHDN, CDR2 FVKESK. V gave up 4 bases and J gave up 0 bases; unmatched junction bases: 2. The CDR3 runs to 16 residues. This chain's CDR3 is CASSPGGRSGANVLTF. CDR3 bases: TGTGCCAGCAGCCCAGGGGGCCGCTCTGGGGCCAACGTCCTGACTTTC. Full variable domain (missing parts from reference TRBV14 and TRBJ2-6): EAGVTQFPSHSVIEKGQTVTLRCDPISGHDNLYWYRRVMGKEIKFLLHFVKESKQDESGMPNNRFLAERTGGTYSTLKVQPAELEDSGVYFCASSPGGRSGANVLTFGAGSRLTVL.

In nucleotides, the CDR3 is TGTGCCAGTAGTCCCAGACAGGGCAAGCCTTGGGACACTGAAGCTTTCTTT. This sequence encodes CASSPRQGKPWDTEAFF. V is TRBV19 and J is TRBJ1-1; 7 bases are shared with TRBD1. The length of the CDR3 is 17 residues. Germline loops: CDR1 LNHDA, CDR2 SQIVND (reference sequence). Losses at the gene ends were 5 bases for V and 3 bases for J; bases not matched to a gene: 15.

The chain joins TRBV28 to TRBJ2-7; maybe TRBD2 (5 bases). The CDR3 is 14 amino acids. Trimming took 3 bases from V and 0 from J, leaving 9 bases between them. Germline V gene data show CDR1 as MDHEN and CDR2 as SYDVKM. The CDR3 reads CASSFTRSSYEQYF. For the CDR3, the DNA is TGTGCCAGCAGTTTTACTAGGAGCTCCTACGAGCAGTACTTC.

The chain uses TRBV7-8 and TRBJ2-7, with D perhaps TRBD2 (6 bases). Per germline, CDR1 SGHVS and CDR2 FQNEAQ. Trimming cost V 5 bases and J 2 bases, with 13 bases left between them. CDR3 length: 14 amino acids. This CDR3 is CASSPRDLAYEQYF. CDR3 bases: TGTGCCAGCAGCCCCCGGGACTTAGCCTACGAGCAGTACTTC.

The chain carries TRBV24-1 and TRBJ1-4, with D tentatively TRBD1 (6 bases). This CDR3 has 13 residues. The V gene's germline CDR1 is KGHDR and CDR2 SFDVKD. The V end was cut by 11 bases, the J end by 1 base, with 10 bases between. The CDR3 sequence is CANPGVTNEKLFF. The CDR3 DNA reads TGTGCCAACCCAGGGGTAACTAATGAAAAACTGTTTTTT.

This clone was observed at least ten times. V gene TRBV7-8 combines with J gene TRBJ2-7; possible D gene TRBD1, 5 bases. CDR3 length: 15 amino acids. The V gene's germline CDR1 is SGHVS and CDR2 FQNEAQ. The V and J ends lost 2 bases and 4 bases respectively, with 15 bases between them. For the CDR3, the DNA is TGTGCCAGCAGCTTAAGTACGGGTTCAGGGTACGAGCAGTACTTC. Amino acids: CASSLSTGSGYEQYF. Based on the CDR3 plus reference TRBV7-8 and TRBJ2-7, the full variable domain is GAGVSQSPRYKVAKRGQDVALRCDPISGHVSLFWYQQALGQGPEFLTYFQNEAQLDKSGLPSDRFFAERPEGSVSTLKIQRTQQEDSAVYLCASSLSTGSGYEQYFGPGTRLTVT.

This chain joins TRBV7-3 and TRBJ2-7, with 8 bases fitting TRBD2. The CDR3 spans 15 residues. Trimming took 7 bases from V and 5 from J; bases not matched to a gene: 13. The germline V gene encodes CDR1 SGHTA and CDR2 FQGTGA. The CDR3 sequence: CASIYREGNFNEQYF. CDR3 coding DNA: TGTGCCAGCATATACCGGGAGGGAAACTTTAACGAGCAGTACTTC.